The 14 T cell receptor beta chains listed next were all sequenced from one sample in a study of T cell changes during pregnancy in multiple sclerosis. This table comes from immunoSEQ multiplex PCR, and its TCRdb copy is limited to in-frame clones, with some not included. The table includes some 80,000 clones, approximately 89% detected once. This specimen consisted of peripheral blood, obtained in the first trimester of pregnancy. The receptors were gathered from a female donor with multiple sclerosis, enrolled in a pregnancy study.

V gene TRBV27 combines with J gene TRBJ1-1; D not resolved. V shed 4 bases and J shed 4 bases, with 10 bases lying between them. The CDR3 runs to 13 residues. Germline CDR1 MNHEY, CDR2 SMNVEV (reference sequence). The CDR3: CASSYSGGTEAFF. CDR3 bases: TGTGCCAGCAGTTACTCTGGCGGCACTGAAGCTTTCTTT.

The V gene is TRBV9, the J gene TRBJ2-7; D may be TRBD2 (6 bases). V was trimmed by 7 bases and J by 4 bases, leaving 18 bases between them. Per germline, CDR1 SGDLS and CDR2 YYNGEE. This CDR3 is built from 14 residues. The CDR3 loop reads CASAGGDWPYEQYF. In DNA form, the CDR3 reads TGTGCCAGCGCCGGCGGGGACTGGCCGTACGAGCAGTACTTC.

The V call is TRBV5-6, the J call TRBJ2-7, with TRBD1 identical over 8 bases. This CDR3 has 15 residues. Germline-derived CDR1 and CDR2 are SGHDT and YYEEEE. V lost 7 bases to trimming and J lost 1 base; unmatched junction nucleotides: 10. CDR3 DNA: TGTGCCAGCCAGGGGGCAGGGGGCGCTTCCTACGAGCAGTACTTC. Its translation is CASQGAGGASYEQYF. Together with reference TRBV5-6 and TRBJ2-7, the CDR3 gives the full variable domain: DAGVTQSPTHLIKTRGQQVTLRCSPKSGHDTVSWYQQALGQGPQFIFQYYEEEERQRGNFPDRFSGHQFPNYSSELNVNALLLGDSALYLCASQGAGGASYEQYFGPGTRLTVT.

The V gene is TRBV28, the J gene TRBJ2-7; TRBD2 agrees at 13 bases. With 2 bases clipped from V and 7 bases from J, the junction kept 5 bases outside the gene matches. The CDR3 is 15 residues long. CDR1 MDHEN and CDR2 SYDVKM come from the germline V gene. CDR3 nucleotides: TGTGCCAGCAGTTTAACTAGCGGGAGGGCAGGGGAGCAGTACTTC. Protein: CASSLTSGRAGEQYF.

V is TRBV30 and J is TRBJ2-7, with D maybe TRBD1 (6 bases). CDR3 size: 13 residues. Trimming took 4 bases from V and 7 from J, leaving 17 bases between them. Germline CDR1 GTSNPN, CDR2 SVGIG (reference sequence). The CDR3 nucleotides read TGTGCCTGGAATAGGGGGAACGTTCAGGAGCAGTACTTC. Its protein product is CAWNRGNVQEQYF.

This sequence joins TRBV7-9 and TRBJ2-7; 9 nucleotides line up with TRBD1. The V and J ends lost 9 bases and 2 bases, in that order; junction bases with no gene match: 5. Germline V gene sequence: CDR1 SEHNR, CDR2 FQNEAQ (reference sequence). This CDR3 is built from 13 residues. The CDR3 reads CASKRDRAYEQYF. The CDR3 DNA reads as TGTGCCAGTAAGCGGGACAGGGCCTACGAGCAGTACTTC.

V usage is TRBV6-5 and J usage is TRBJ2-7, with TRBD2 matching 9 bases. The CDR3 is 14 amino acids. Germline V gene data show CDR1 as MNHEY and CDR2 as SVGAGI. J gave up 6 bases and V 6 bases, and 9 bases lay outside the gene matches. The chain's CDR3 is CASRTSGRNGEQYF. CDR3 DNA: TGTGCCAGCAGAACAAGCGGGAGGAATGGCGAGCAGTACTTC.

The rearrangement uses TRBV5-4 and TRBJ2-7; D perhaps matches TRBD1 (6 bases). CDR1 SGHNT and CDR2 YYREEE come from the germline V gene (reference sequence). This CDR3 region has 15 residues. V was cut by 3 bases and J by 2 bases, with 15 bases left in between. CDR3 sequence (DNA): TGTGCCAGCAGCTCAGGACAGTCGGAGGCCTACGAGCAGTACTTC. Its translation is CASSSGQSEAYEQYF.

The DNA of the CDR3 is TGTGCCAGCAGCCTTGACACGGGGTACTACGAGCAGTACTTC. As protein: CASSLDTGYYEQYF. The genes are TRBV7-9 and TRBJ2-7; D is possibly TRBD2 (5 bases). The germline V gene encodes CDR1 SEHNR and CDR2 FQNEAQ (reference sequence). The CDR3 runs to 14 residues. V was clipped by 5 bases and J by 3 bases, with 14 bases between them.

About this clone: One junction end does not reproduce the germline sequence, and a read error may be involved. Here the CDR3 reads CASSPPNSEAFF. For the CDR3, the DNA is TGTGCCAGCAGTCCACCGAACAGTGAAGCTTTCTTT. The chain recombines TRBV27 with TRBJ1-1; D is uncertain. The CDR3 extends over 12 amino acids. Germline-derived CDR1 and CDR2 are MNHEY and SMNVEV (reference sequence).

This chain links TRBV5-6 with TRBJ1-2; no clear D. The CDR3 spans 13 residues. Germline assignment: CDR1 SGHDT and CDR2 YYEEEE. Trimming removed 7 bases at V and 3 bases at J, with 13 bases between. The CDR3 is CASSAGDDYGYTF. CDR3 nucleotides: TGTGCCAGCTCGGCCGGGGATGACTATGGCTACACCTTC.

The V call is TRBV5-1, the J call TRBJ2-7; 9 nucleotides line up with TRBD1. Germline V gene sequence: CDR1 SGHRS, CDR2 YFSETQ. The CDR3 spans 14 residues. Trimming at V came to 4 bases and at J to 5 bases, leaving 7 bases not matched to a gene. The CDR3 DNA reads TGCGCCAGCAGCCCCGGGACAGGGAACGACGAGCAGTACTTC. This translates into CASSPGTGNDEQYF.

The count of this clone is one. This chain joins TRBV5-1 and TRBJ1-4; 10 bases line up with TRBD1. The germline CDR1 and CDR2 sequences are SGHRS and YFSETQ. CDR3 length equals 15 residues. Germline trimming cut 3 bases from V and 4 bases from J; bases unmatched to any gene: 3. CDR3 DNA sequence: TGCGCCAGCAGCTGGGGGGACAGGGGTAATGAAAAACTGTTTTTT. It encodes CASSWGDRGNEKLFF.

The chain employs TRBV19 and TRBJ1-1; 8 nucleotides agree with TRBD1. The CDR3 spans 15 residues. V lost 1 base, J lost 5 bases, and 6 bases stayed unmatched. Germline CDR1 reads LNHDA; CDR2 reads SQIVND (reference sequence). The CDR3, as DNA: TGTGCCAGTAGTATAGGGCCCCGGACAGGGACTGAAGCTTTCTTT. This encodes CASSIGPRTGTEAFF.